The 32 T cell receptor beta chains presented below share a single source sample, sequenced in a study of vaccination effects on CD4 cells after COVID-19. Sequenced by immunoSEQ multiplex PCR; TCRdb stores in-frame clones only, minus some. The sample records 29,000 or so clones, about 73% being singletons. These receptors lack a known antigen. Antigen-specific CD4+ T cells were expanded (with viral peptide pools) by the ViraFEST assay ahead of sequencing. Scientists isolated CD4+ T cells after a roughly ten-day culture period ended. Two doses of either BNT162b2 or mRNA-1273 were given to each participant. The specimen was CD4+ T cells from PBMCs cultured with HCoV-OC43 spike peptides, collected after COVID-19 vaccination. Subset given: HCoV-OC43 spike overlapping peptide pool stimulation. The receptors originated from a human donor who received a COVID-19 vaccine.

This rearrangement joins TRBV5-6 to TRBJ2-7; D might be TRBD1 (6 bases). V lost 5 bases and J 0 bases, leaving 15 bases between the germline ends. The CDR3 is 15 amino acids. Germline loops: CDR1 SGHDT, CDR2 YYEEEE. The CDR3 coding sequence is TGTGCCAGCAGTTCCGGGACACTGAGCTCCTACGAGCAGTACTTC. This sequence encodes CASSSGTLSSYEQYF.

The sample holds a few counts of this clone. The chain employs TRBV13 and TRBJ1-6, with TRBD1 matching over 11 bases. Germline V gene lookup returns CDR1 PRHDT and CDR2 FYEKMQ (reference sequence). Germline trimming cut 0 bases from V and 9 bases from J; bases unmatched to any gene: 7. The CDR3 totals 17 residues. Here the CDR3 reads CASSLGLTGQGVSPLHF. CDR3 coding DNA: TGTGCCAGCAGCTTAGGCCTAACGGGACAGGGGGTTTCACCCCTCCACTTT.

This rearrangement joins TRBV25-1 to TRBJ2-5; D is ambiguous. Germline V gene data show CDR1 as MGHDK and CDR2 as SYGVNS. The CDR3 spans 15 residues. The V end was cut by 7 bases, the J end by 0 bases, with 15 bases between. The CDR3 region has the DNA TGTGCCAGCACTTCAGGTCAAGGTCACCAAGAGACCCAGTACTTC. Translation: CASTSGQGHQETQYF.

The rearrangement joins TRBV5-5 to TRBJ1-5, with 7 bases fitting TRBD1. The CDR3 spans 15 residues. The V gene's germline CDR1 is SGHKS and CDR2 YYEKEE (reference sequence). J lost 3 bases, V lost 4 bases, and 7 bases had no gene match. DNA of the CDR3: TGTGCCAGCAGCACACAGGGGCATCTCAATCAGCCCCAGCATTTT. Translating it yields CASSTQGHLNQPQHF.

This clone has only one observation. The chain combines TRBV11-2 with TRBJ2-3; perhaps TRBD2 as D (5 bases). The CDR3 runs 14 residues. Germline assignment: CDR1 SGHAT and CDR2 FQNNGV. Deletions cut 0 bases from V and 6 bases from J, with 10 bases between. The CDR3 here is CASSLDSRRDTQYF. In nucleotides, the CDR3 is TGTGCCAGCAGCTTAGATTCCAGGAGGGATACGCAGTATTTT.

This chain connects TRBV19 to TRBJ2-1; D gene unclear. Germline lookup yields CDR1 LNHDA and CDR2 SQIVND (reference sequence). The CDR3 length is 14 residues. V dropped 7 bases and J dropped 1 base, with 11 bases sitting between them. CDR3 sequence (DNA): TGTGCCAGTATAGCCGGGCCATCCTACAATGAGCAGTTCTTC. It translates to CASIAGPSYNEQFF.

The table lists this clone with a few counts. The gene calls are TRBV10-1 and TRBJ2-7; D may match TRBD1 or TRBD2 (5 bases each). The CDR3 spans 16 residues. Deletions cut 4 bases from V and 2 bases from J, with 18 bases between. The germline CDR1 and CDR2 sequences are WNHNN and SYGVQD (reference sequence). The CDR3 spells CASSASFGAGAYEQYF. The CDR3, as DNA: TGCGCCAGCAGTGCTTCTTTTGGGGCGGGTGCCTACGAGCAGTACTTC.

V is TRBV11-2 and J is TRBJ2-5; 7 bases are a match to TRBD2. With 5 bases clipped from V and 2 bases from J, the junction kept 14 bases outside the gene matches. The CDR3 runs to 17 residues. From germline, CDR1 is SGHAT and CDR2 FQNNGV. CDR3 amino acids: CASSQSNWEGIQETQYF. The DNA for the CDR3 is TGTGCCAGCAGCCAATCTAATTGGGAGGGGATACAAGAGACCCAGTACTTC.

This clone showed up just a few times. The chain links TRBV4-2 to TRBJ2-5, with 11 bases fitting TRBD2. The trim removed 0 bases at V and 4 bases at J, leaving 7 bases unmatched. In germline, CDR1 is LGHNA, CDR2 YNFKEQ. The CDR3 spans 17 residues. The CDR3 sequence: CASSQDTSGSSRETQYF. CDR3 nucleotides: TGTGCCAGCAGCCAAGATACTAGCGGGAGTTCTAGAGAGACCCAGTACTTC.

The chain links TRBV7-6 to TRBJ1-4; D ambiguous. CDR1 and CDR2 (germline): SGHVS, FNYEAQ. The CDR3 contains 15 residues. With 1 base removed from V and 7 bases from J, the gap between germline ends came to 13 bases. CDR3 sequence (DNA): TGTGCCAGCAGCTTAGAAAGCCAAGGGCTTGAAAAACTGTTTTTT. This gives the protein CASSLESQGLEKLFF.

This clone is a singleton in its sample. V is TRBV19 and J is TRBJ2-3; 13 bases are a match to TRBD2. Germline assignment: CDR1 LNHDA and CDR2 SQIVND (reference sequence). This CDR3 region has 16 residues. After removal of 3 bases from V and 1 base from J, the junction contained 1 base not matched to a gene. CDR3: CASSIGLAGGTDTQYF. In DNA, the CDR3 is TGTGCCAGTAGTATCGGACTAGCGGGGGGCACAGATACGCAGTATTTT.

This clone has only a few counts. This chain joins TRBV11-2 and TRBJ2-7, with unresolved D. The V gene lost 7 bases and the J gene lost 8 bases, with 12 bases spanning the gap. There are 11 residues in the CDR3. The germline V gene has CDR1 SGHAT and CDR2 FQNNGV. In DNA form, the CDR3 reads TGTGCCAGCACCCCCCGTATGAAGCAGTACTTC. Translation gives CASTPRMKQYF.

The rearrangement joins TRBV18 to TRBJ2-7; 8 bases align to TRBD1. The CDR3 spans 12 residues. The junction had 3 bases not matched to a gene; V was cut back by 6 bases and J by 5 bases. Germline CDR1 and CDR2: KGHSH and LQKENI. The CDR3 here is CASSQDRDEQYF. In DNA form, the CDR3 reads TGTGCCAGCTCCCAGGACAGGGACGAGCAGTACTTC.

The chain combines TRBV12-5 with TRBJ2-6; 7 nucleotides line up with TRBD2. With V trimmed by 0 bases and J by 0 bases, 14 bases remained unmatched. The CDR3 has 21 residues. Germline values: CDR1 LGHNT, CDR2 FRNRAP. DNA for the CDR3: TGTGCTAGTGGTTTGGTATACTTTGGGGGAGGGGCCTCCTCTGGGGCCAACGTCCTGACTTTC. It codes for CASGLVYFGGGASSGANVLTF.

The CDR3 region has the DNA TGTGCCAGTAGTAGCACGGGAGACTCCTACAATGAGCAGTTCTTC. Amino acids: CASSSTGDSYNEQFF. This sequence joins TRBV19 and TRBJ2-1; perhaps TRBD2 as D (6 bases). V was shortened by 4 bases and J by 0 bases, with 10 bases between the two germline ends. The CDR3 consists of 15 residues. Germline V gene sequence: CDR1 LNHDA, CDR2 SQIVND (reference sequence).

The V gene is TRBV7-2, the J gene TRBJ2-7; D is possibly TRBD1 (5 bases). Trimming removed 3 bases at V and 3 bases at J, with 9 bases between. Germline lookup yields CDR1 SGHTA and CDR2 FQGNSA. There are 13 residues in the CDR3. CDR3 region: CASSFGRDYEQYF. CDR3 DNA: TGTGCCAGCAGCTTCGGCAGGGACTACGAGCAGTACTTC.

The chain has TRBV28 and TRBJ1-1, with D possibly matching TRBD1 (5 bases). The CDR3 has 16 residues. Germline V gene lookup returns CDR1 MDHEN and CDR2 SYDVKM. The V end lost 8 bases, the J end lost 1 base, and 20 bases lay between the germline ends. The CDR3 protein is CASLGSFGGGNTEAFF. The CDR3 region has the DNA TGTGCCAGCCTAGGATCCTTCGGGGGGGGGAACACTGAAGCTTTCTTT.

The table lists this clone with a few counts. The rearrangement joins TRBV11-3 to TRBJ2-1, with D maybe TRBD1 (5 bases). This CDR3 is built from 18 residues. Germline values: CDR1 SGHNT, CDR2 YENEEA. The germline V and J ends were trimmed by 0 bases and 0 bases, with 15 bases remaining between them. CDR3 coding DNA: TGTGCCAGCAGCTTAGATCAATCAGGGTCTTCCTCCTACAATGAGCAGTTCTTC. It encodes CASSLDQSGSSSYNEQFF.

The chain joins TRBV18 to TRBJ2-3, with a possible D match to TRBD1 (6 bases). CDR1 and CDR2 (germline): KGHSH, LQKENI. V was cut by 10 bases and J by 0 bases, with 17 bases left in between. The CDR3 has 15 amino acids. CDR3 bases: TGTGCCACGAAATTAAGTCAGGGGAGCACAGATACGCAGTATTTT. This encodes CATKLSQGSTDTQYF.

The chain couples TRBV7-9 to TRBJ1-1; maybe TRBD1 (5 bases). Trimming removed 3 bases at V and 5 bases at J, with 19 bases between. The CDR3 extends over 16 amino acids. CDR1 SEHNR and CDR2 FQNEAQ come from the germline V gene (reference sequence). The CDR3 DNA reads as TGTGCCAGCAGCTTCCCGCAGGGTGATACGAAAACTGAAGCTTTCTTT. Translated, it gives CASSFPQGDTKTEAFF.

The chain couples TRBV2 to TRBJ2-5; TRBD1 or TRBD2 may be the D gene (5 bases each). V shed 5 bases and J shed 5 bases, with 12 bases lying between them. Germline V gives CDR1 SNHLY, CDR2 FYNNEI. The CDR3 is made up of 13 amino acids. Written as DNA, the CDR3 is TGTGCCAGCAGTTTGGGATGGGGGGAGACCCAGTACTTC. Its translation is CASSLGWGETQYF.

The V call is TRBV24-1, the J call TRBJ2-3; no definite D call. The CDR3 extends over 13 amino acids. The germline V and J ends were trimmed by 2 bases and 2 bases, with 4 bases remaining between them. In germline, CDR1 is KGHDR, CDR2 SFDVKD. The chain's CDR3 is CATSDSITDTQYF. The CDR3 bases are TGTGCCACCAGTGATTCGATCACAGATACGCAGTATTTT.

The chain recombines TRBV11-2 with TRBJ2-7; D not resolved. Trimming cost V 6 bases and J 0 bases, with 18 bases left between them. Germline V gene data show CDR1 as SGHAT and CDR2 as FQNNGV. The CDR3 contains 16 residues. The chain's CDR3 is CASRPIRQTSSYEQYF. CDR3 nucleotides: TGTGCCAGCAGACCAATTCGGCAAACAAGCTCCTACGAGCAGTACTTC.

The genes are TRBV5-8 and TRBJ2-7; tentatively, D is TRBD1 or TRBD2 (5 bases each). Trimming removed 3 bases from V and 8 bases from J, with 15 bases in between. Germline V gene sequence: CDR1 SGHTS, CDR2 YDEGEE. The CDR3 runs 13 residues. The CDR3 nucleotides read TGTGCCAGCAGCTCCGGGACCCCTTTGAAGCAGTACTTC. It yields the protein CASSSGTPLKQYF.

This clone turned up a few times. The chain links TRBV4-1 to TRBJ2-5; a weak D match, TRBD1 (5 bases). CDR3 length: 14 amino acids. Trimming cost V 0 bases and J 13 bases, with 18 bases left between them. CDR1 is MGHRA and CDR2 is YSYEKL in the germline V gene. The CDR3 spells CASSQDKGVPRRYF. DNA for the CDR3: TGCGCCAGCAGCCAAGATAAAGGGGTCCCGCGTCGGTACTTC.

The CDR3 nucleotides read TGTGCCAGCAGCCAAAGCTACGGGGGACCGTCCTACGAGCAGTACTTC. It specifies CASSQSYGGPSYEQYF. The chain couples TRBV3-1 (or the pseudogene TRBV3-2) to TRBJ2-7, with D tentatively TRBD2 (6 bases). Trimming removed 2 bases from V and 1 base from J, with 15 bases in between. The germline CDR1 and CDR2 sequences are LGHDT and YNNKEL (reference sequence). CDR3 length equals 16 residues.

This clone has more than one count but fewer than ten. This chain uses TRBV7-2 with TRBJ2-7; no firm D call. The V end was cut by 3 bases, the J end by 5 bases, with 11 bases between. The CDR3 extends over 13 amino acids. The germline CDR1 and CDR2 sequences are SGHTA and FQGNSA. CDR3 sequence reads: CASSFSRVDEQYF. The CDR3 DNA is TGTGCCAGCAGCTTTTCTAGAGTCGACGAGCAGTACTTC.

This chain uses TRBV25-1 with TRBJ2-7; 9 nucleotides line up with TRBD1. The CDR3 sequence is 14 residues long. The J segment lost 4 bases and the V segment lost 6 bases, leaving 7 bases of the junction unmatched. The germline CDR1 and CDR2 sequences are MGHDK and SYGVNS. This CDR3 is CASSPTGGLYEQYF. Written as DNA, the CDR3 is TGTGCCAGCAGCCCAACAGGGGGCTTATACGAGCAGTACTTC.

The DNA for the CDR3 is TGTGCCAGTAGTCGTTCCGGGACAGGAAATGAAAAACTGTTTTTT. As protein: CASSRSGTGNEKLFF. The rearrangement links TRBV19 to TRBJ1-4; 8 positions match TRBD1. The ends lost 5 bases at V and 5 bases at J; junction bases unmatched: 7. The CDR3 runs 15 residues. Per germline, CDR1 LNHDA and CDR2 SQIVND (reference sequence).

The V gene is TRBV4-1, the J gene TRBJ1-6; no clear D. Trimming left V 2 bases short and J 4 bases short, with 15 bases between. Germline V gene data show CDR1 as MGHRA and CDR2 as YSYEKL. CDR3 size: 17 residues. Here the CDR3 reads CASSQRNFGLYNSPLHF. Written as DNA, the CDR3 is TGCGCCAGCAGCCAACGTAATTTCGGACTTTATAATTCACCCCTCCACTTT.

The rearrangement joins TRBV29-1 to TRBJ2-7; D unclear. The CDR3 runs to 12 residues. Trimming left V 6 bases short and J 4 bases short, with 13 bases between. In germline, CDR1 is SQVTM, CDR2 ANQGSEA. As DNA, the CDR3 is TGCAGCGTAACCGATCTAGGTTACGAGCAGTACTTC. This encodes CSVTDLGYEQYF.

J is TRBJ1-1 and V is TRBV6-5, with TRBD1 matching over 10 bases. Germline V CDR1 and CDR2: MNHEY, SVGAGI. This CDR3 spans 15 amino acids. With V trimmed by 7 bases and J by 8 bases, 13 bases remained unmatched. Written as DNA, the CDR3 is TGTGCCAGCAAGGCCGCGACAGGGGGCCCTAAGGAAGCTTTCTTT. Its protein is CASKAATGGPKEAFF.